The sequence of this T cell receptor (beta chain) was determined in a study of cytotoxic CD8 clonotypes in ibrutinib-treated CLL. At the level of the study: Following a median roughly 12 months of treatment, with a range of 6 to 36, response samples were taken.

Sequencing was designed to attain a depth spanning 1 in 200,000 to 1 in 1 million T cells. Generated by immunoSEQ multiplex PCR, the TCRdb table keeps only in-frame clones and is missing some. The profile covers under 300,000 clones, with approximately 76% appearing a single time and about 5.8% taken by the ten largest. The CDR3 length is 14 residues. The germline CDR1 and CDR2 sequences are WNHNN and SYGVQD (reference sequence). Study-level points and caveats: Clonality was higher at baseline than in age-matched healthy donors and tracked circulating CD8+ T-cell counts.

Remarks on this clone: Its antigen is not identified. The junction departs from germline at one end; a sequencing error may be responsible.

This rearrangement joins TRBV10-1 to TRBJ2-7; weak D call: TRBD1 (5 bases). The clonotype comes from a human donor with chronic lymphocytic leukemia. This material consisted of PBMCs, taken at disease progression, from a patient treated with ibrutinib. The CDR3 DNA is TGCGCCAGCAGTGAGTCCACAGGCTCCGACGAGCAGTACTTC. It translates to CASSESTGSDEQYF.